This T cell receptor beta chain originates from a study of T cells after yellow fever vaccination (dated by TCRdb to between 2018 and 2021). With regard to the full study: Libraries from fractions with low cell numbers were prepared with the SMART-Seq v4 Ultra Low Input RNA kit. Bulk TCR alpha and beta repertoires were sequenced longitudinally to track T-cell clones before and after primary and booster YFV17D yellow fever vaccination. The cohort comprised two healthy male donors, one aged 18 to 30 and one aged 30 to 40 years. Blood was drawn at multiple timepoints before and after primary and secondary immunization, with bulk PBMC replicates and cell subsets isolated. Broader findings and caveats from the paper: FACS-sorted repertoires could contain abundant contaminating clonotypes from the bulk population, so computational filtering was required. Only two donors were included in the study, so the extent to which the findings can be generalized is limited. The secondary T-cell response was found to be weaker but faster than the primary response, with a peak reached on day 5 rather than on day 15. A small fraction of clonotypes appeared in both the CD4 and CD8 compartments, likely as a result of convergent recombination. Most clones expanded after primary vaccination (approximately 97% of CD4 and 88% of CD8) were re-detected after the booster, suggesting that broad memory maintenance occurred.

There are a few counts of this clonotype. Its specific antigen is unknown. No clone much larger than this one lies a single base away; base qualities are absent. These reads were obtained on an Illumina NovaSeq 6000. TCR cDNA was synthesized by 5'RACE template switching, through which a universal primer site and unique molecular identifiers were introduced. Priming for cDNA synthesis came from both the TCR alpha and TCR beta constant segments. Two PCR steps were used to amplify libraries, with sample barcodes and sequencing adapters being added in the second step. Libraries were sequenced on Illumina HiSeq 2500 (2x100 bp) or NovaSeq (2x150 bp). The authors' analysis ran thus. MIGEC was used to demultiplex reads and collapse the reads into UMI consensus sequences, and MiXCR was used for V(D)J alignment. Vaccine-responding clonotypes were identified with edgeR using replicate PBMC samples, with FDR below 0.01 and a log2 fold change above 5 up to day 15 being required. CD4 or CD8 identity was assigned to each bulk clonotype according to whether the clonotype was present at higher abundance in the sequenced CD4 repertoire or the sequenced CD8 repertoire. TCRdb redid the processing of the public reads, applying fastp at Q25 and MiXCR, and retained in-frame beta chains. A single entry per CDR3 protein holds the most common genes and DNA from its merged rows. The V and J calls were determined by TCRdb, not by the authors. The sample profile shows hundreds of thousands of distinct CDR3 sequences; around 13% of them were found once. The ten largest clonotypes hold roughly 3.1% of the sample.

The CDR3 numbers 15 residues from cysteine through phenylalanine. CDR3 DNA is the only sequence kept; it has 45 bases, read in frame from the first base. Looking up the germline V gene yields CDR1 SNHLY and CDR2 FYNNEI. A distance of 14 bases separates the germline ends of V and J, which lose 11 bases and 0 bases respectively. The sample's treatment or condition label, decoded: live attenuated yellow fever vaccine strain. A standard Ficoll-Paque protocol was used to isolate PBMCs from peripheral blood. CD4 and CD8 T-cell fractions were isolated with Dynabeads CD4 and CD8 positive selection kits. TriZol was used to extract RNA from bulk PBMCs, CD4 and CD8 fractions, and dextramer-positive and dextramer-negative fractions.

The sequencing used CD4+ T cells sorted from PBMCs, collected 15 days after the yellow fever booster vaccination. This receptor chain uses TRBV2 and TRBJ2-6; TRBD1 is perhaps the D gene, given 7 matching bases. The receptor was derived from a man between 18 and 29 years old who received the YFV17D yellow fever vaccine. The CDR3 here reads CASRDSLSGANVLTF. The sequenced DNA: TGTGCCTCGCGGGACAGCCTCTCTGGGGCCAACGTCCTGACTTTC.